These 28 T cell receptor beta chains were sequenced from one sample in a study of blood T cells in healthy people across ages. Alongside a J-beta primer mix, a sample-barcoded 5' primer served in a second PCR lasting about 7 to 11 cycles. TCRdb re-analysed the 5' RACE reads in MiXCR, keeping a single row per CDR3 protein. This table has about 1.5 million distinct CDR3 sequences, roughly 43% appearing once. Sequences were obtained from blood. These receptors were collected from a young woman in good health.

This chain links TRBV10-3 with TRBJ2-1, with D possibly being TRBD2 (6 bases). CDR3 size: 13 residues. Trimming took 5 bases from V and 8 from J, leaving 13 bases between them. Looked up from germline, CDR1 is ENHRY and CDR2 is SYGVKD. In nucleotides, the CDR3 is TGTGCCATCAGTTCGGCTAGCGACGATGAGCAGTTCTTC. Encoded protein: CAISSASDDEQFF.

In its sample, this clonotype was seen a few times. This rearrangement joins TRBV5-1 to TRBJ2-7, with a tentative D call TRBD1 (6 bases). The CDR3 loop spans 15 amino acids. Germline CDR1 SGHRS, CDR2 YFSETQ. V lost 4 bases, J lost 3 bases, and 17 bases lay in between. The DNA for the CDR3 is TGCGCCAGCAGCCTTGAATCGGGACACATCTACGAGCAGTACTTC. Its protein product is CASSLESGHIYEQYF.

The J gene is TRBJ2-1, the V gene TRBV4-3; D unresolved. The end of the DNA is better explained by TRBJ2-7, so the J call may be wrong. This CDR3 is 18 amino acids long. CDR1 is LGHNA, CDR2 YSLEER, per germline. For the CDR3, the DNA is TGCGCCAGCAGCCAAGGTCTAATAATCAAGAGTTCCTACAATGAGCAGTACTTC. Translated, it gives CASSQGLIIKSSYNEQYF.

The rearrangement uses TRBV10-3 and TRBJ2-2; 7 nucleotides line up with TRBD2. The CDR3 is made up of 16 amino acids. The germline gives CDR1 ENHRY, CDR2 SYGVKD. Unmatched junction bases numbered 4, after V lost 3 bases and J lost 0 bases. The CDR3 sequence: CAISETSETNTGELFF. For the CDR3, the DNA is TGTGCCATCAGTGAAACTAGCGAAACGAACACCGGGGAGCTGTTTTTT.

The chain is built from TRBV20-1 and TRBJ2-1; D not certain. V lost 1 base, J lost 0 bases, and 13 bases lay in between. The length of the CDR3 is 16 residues. Germline V gives CDR1 DFQATT, CDR2 SNEGSKA (reference sequence). The CDR3 sequence: CSARAYNARSYNEQFF. The CDR3 region has the DNA TGCAGTGCTAGAGCATACAACGCCCGCTCCTACAATGAGCAGTTCTTC.

The chain uses TRBV6-6 and TRBJ1-1, with 8 bases fitting TRBD1. This CDR3 is 13 amino acids long. In germline, CDR1 is MNHNY, CDR2 SVGAGI (reference sequence). V gave up 10 bases and J gave up 5 bases; unmatched junction bases: 9. The CDR3 region is CATTRQGATEAFF. CDR3 DNA sequence: TGTGCCACCACCCGGCAGGGGGCTACTGAAGCTTTCTTT.

This clonotype was counted at least ten times. The chain uses TRBV7-2 and TRBJ2-7; D gene unclear. The CDR3 is 11 amino acids. Trimming left V 3 bases short and J 5 bases short, with 5 bases between. Germline V CDR1 and CDR2: SGHTA, FQGNSA. The CDR3 nucleotides read TGTGCCAGCAGCTTTTCCCACGAGCAGTACTTC. Protein sequence: CASSFSHEQYF. The full variable domain, in which reference TRBV7-2 and TRBJ2-7 provide the parts outside the CDR3, is GAGVSQSPSNKVTEKGKDVELRCDPISGHTALYWYRQSLGQGLEFLIYFQGNSAPDKSGLPSDRFSAERTGGSVSTLTIQRTQQEDSAVYLCASSFSHEQYFGPGTRLTVT.

A single count supports this clonotype. The V call is TRBV3-1, the J call TRBJ2-1; TRBD2 agrees at 12 bases. Germline CDR1 and CDR2: LGHDT and YNNKEL (reference sequence). Trimming took 1 base from V and 4 from J; bases not matched to a gene: 5. The CDR3 runs to 17 residues. The CDR3 loop reads CASSQAAGLAGYNEQFF. CDR3 DNA sequence: TGTGCCAGCAGCCAAGCCGCGGGACTAGCGGGTTACAATGAGCAGTTCTTC.

This clonotype was seen repeatedly, ten times or more. J is TRBJ2-5 and V is TRBV4-3, with a weak D call TRBD1 (6 bases). CDR3 length equals 14 residues. The germline V gene encodes CDR1 LGHNA and CDR2 YSLEER. V lost 3 bases and J 4 bases, leaving 12 bases between the germline ends. As DNA, the CDR3 is TGCGCCAGCAGCCATCAACTAGGGGGAGAGACCCAGTACTTC. Protein: CASSHQLGGETQYF.

V gene TRBV25-1 combines with J gene TRBJ1-2; tentatively, D is TRBD1 (6 bases). The germline V gene encodes CDR1 MGHDK and CDR2 SYGVNS. The CDR3 is 15 amino acids. The germline V and J ends were trimmed by 3 bases and 5 bases, with 16 bases remaining between them. The CDR3 nucleotides are TGTGCCAGCAGTGACGCACTTGGAAGGGGGTATGGCTACACCTTC. Residues: CASSDALGRGYGYTF.

This clonotype has just a few counts. The V gene is TRBV5-1, the J gene TRBJ2-1; 14 positions agree with TRBD2. Germline V lookup: CDR1 SGHRS, CDR2 YFSETQ. The CDR3 loop spans 15 amino acids. V shed 3 bases, J shed 6 bases, and the junction held 2 bases outside the gene matches. CDR3 DNA sequence: TGCGCCAGCAGCTGGACTAGCGGGGGGCGCAATGAGCAGTTCTTC. Encoded protein: CASSWTSGGRNEQFF.

A few counts support this clonotype. The rearrangement uses TRBV4-3 and TRBJ1-5; perhaps TRBD1 as D (5 bases). Germline lookup yields CDR1 LGHNA and CDR2 YSLEER. This CDR3 spans 15 amino acids. The V gene lost 1 base and the J gene lost 6 bases, with 13 bases spanning the gap. The CDR3 DNA reads as TGCGCCAGCAGCCAAGGTTGGGGGTTCGGTCAGCCCCAGCATTTT. Translated, it gives CASSQGWGFGQPQHF.

This clonotype was recorded a few times. The J gene is TRBJ2-5, the V gene TRBV3-1; possibly TRBD2 for D (7 bases). The CDR3 length is 14 residues. The V and J ends lost 4 bases and 5 bases respectively, with 14 bases between them. The germline V gene has CDR1 LGHDT and CDR2 YNNKEL (reference sequence). CDR3: CASSRTAGLETQYF. As DNA, the CDR3 is TGTGCCAGCAGCCGGACAGCGGGACTTGAGACCCAGTACTTC.

The chain joins TRBV4-3 to TRBJ1-4; D ambiguous. CDR3 length: 15 amino acids. Germline V gene data show CDR1 as LGHNA and CDR2 as YSLEER. V lost 3 bases and J 4 bases, leaving 12 bases between the germline ends. The CDR3, as DNA: TGCGCCAGCAGCCAGGAGTGTGTCCATAATGAAAAACTGTTTTTT. It translates to CASSQECVHNEKLFF.

This clonotype was detected once. The chain links TRBV10-3 to TRBJ2-3; D possibly corresponds to TRBD2 (5 bases). The CDR3 is 13 amino acids. The germline V gene has CDR1 ENHRY and CDR2 SYGVKD. Trimming removed 11 bases at V and 4 bases at J, with 16 bases between. CDR3 DNA: TGTGCCGTAGGCCGAGGGTTCCCAGATACGCAGTATTTT. This translates into CAVGRGFPDTQYF.

The V and J genes are TRBV20-1 and TRBJ1-2; TRBD1 matches at 8 bases. The CDR3 has 12 amino acids. Germline V gene data show CDR1 as DFQATT and CDR2 as SNEGSKA (reference sequence). V trimming: 6 bases; J trimming: 7 bases; junction bases outside the gene matches: 7. The CDR3 region has the DNA TGCAGTGCCGGGACAGGTTCAGGTGGCTACACCTTC. This codes for CSAGTGSGGYTF.

This chain uses TRBV25-1 with TRBJ2-5, with a tentative D call TRBD2 (6 bases). CDR3 length: 15 residues. Germline V gives CDR1 MGHDK, CDR2 SYGVNS. Trimming stripped 2 bases from V and 5 bases from J, with 15 bases between. The CDR3 here is CASSEPTSSGETQYF. CDR3 sequence (DNA): TGTGCCAGCAGTGAACCTACTAGCTCAGGGGAGACCCAGTACTTC.

The chain couples TRBV5-1 to TRBJ2-7; TRBD2 might be the D (5 bases). The CDR3 runs to 14 residues. V shed 4 bases and J shed 6 bases, with 17 bases lying between them. Per the germline V gene, CDR1 is SGHRS and CDR2 is YFSETQ. CDR3 sequence: CASSPTGGSREQYF. The CDR3 bases are TGCGCCAGCAGCCCGACCGGAGGTTCCCGCGAGCAGTACTTC.

The CDR3 here is CASSLSGGRNTEAFF. CDR3 DNA sequence: TGTGCCAGCAGTTTATCTGGCGGTCGGAACACTGAAGCTTTCTTT. This sequence joins TRBV27 and TRBJ1-1; no definite D call. Trimming cost V 0 bases and J 1 base, with 9 bases left between them. The CDR3 extends over 15 amino acids. CDR1 MNHEY and CDR2 SMNVEV come from the germline V gene (reference sequence).

V usage is TRBV4-3 and J usage is TRBJ2-7, with 12 bases lining up with TRBD2. CDR1 LGHNA and CDR2 YSLEER come from the germline V gene. Unmatched junction bases numbered 5, after V lost 3 bases and J lost 2 bases. This CDR3 region has 16 residues. The CDR3 region has the DNA TGCGCCAGCAGCCAGGGGACTAGCGGGTACACCTACGAGCAGTACTTC. It is translated as CASSQGTSGYTYEQYF.

This chain connects TRBV4-1 to TRBJ2-7; TRBD1 might be the D (5 bases). Deletions cut 4 bases from V and 3 bases from J, with 13 bases between. CDR3 size: 14 residues. Germline-derived CDR1 and CDR2 are MGHRA and YSYEKL. The DNA of the CDR3 is TGCGCCAGCAGCCTACATACAGGAATCTACGAGCAGTACTTC. Translation: CASSLHTGIYEQYF.

The J gene is TRBJ1-1, the V gene TRBV12-3 or TRBV12-4; a possible D gene is TRBD1 (5 bases). The CDR3 sequence is 12 residues long. V lost 7 bases, J lost 11 bases, and 17 bases lay in between. As DNA, the CDR3 is TGTGCCAGCACCCGAGGGGTTCTGGAGGCTTTCTTT. This encodes CASTRGVLEAFF.

This clonotype has a count of ten or more. The chain has TRBV7-6 and TRBJ2-1; 9 positions match TRBD2. Germline V gives CDR1 SGHVS, CDR2 FNYEAQ. The J segment lost 3 bases and the V segment lost 4 bases, leaving 7 bases of the junction unmatched. CDR3 length equals 16 residues. In DNA, the CDR3 is TGTGCCAGCAGCTCCCCGGGCGGGAGGGACTACAATGAGCAGTTCTTC. Translating gives CASSSPGGRDYNEQFF.

This clonotype was detected only a few times. The chain has TRBV7-2 and TRBJ2-4, with unresolved D. From germline, CDR1 is SGHTA and CDR2 FQGNSA. The CDR3 spans 14 residues. The germline V and J ends were trimmed by 3 bases and 4 bases, with 10 bases remaining between them. CDR3 in DNA: TGTGCCAGCAGCTTCGATACAGCAAAAAACATTCAGTACTTC. Amino acid sequence: CASSFDTAKNIQYF.

The chain links TRBV5-1 to TRBJ1-2, with D hard to call. The CDR3 is 15 residues long. From germline, CDR1 is SGHRS and CDR2 YFSETQ. The ends were cut back, 0 bases at V and 2 bases at J, with 11 bases in the middle. CDR3 coding DNA: TGCGCCAGCAGCTTGGGCCATCAGCTCAACTATGGCTACACCTTC. It yields the protein CASSLGHQLNYGYTF.

This chain uses TRBV7-2 with TRBJ1-1; perhaps TRBD1 as D (5 bases). The V gene lost 5 bases and the J gene lost 4 bases, with 14 bases spanning the gap. Germline lookup yields CDR1 SGHTA and CDR2 FQGNSA. The CDR3 is 14 amino acids. CDR3 in amino acids: CASSPGTRFTEAFF. CDR3 sequence (DNA): TGTGCCAGCAGCCCCGGGACTCGCTTCACTGAAGCTTTCTTT.

This clonotype was seen a few times. The J gene is TRBJ2-1, the V gene TRBV7-2, with 7 bases matching TRBD1. CDR3 length: 13 residues. V gave up 2 bases and J gave up 10 bases; unmatched junction bases: 5. From germline, CDR1 is SGHTA and CDR2 FQGNSA. CDR3 bases: TGTGCCAGCAGCTTAACGACAGGGACGGAGCAGTTCTTC. It codes for CASSLTTGTEQFF.

The V gene is TRBV6-2 or TRBV6-3, the J gene TRBJ2-5; tentatively, D is TRBD2 (6 bases). CDR1 is MNHEY, CDR2 SVGEGT, per germline. Trimming cost V 5 bases and J 11 bases, with 27 bases left between them. This CDR3 has 16 amino acids. The CDR3 nucleotides are TGTGCCAGCAGTCAGACTGGCCAGGGAGGTTACTATGAGCAGTACTTC. This sequence encodes CASSQTGQGGYYEQYF.